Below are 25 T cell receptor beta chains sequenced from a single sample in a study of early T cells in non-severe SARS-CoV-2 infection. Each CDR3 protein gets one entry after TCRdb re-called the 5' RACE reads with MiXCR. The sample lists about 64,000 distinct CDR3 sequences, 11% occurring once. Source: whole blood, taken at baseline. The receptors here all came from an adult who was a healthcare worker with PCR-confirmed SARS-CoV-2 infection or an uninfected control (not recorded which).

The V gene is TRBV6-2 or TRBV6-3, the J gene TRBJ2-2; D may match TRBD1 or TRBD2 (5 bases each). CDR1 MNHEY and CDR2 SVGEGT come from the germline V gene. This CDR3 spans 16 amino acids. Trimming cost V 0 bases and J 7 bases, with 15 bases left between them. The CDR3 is CASSYSIQGPGGELFF. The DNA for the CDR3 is TGTGCCAGCAGTTACTCGATTCAGGGACCGGGCGGGGAGCTGTTTTTT.

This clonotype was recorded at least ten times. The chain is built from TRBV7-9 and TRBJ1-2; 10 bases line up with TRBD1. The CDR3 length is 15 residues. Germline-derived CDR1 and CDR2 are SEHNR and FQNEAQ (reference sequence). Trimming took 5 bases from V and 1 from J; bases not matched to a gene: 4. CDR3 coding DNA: TGTGCCAGCAGCGGGGGGACAGGGGTTAACTATGGCTACACCTTC. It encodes CASSGGTGVNYGYTF. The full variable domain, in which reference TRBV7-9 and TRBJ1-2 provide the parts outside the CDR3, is DTGVSQNPRHKITKRGQNVTFRCDPISEHNRLYWYRQTLGQGPEFLTYFQNEAQLEKSRLLSDRFSAERPKGSFSTLEIQRTEQGDSAMYLCASSGGTGVNYGYTFGSGTRLTVV.

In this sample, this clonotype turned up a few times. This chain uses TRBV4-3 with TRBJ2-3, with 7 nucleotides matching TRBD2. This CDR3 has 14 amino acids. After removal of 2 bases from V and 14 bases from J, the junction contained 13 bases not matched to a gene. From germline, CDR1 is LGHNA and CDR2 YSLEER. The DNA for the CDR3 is TGCGCCAGCAGCCAATCGGGGGGACTGACACGGACGTATTTT. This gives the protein CASSQSGGLTRTYF.

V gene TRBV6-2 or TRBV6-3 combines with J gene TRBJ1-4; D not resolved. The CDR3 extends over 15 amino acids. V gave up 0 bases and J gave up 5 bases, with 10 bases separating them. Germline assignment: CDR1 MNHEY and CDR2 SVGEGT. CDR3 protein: CASSYSTSGNEKLFF. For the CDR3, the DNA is TGTGCCAGCAGTTACTCGACCAGCGGGAATGAAAAACTGTTTTTT.

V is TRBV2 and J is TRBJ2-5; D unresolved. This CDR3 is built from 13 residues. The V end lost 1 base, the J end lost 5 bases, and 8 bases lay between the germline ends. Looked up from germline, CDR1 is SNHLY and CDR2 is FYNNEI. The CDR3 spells CASSEVRAETQYF. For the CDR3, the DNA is TGTGCCAGCAGTGAAGTCCGGGCCGAGACCCAGTACTTC.

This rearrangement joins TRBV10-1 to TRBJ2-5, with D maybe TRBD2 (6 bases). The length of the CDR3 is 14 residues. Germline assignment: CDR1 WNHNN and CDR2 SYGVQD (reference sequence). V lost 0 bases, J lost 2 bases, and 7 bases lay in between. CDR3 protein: CASSESRGQETQYF. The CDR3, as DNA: TGCGCCAGCAGTGAGTCGCGGGGACAAGAGACCCAGTACTTC.

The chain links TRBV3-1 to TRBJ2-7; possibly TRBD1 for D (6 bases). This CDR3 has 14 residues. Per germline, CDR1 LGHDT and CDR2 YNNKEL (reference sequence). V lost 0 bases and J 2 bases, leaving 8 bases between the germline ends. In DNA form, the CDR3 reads TGTGCCAGCAGCCAAGATCGGACAGCCTACGAGCAGTACTTC. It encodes CASSQDRTAYEQYF.

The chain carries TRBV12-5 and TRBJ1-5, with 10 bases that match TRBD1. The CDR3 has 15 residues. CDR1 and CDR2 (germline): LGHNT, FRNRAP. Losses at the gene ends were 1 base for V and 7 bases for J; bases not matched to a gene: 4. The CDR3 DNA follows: TGTGCTAGTGGTTTGGCGACAGGGGGCTGGCAGCCCCAGCATTTT. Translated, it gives CASGLATGGWQPQHF.

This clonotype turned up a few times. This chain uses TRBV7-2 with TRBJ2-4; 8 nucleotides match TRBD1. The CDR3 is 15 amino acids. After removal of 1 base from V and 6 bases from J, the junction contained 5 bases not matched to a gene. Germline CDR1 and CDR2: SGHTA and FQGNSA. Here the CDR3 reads CASSLGGRGLNIQYF. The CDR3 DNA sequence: TGTGCCAGCAGCTTAGGAGGCAGGGGGCTAAACATTCAGTACTTC.

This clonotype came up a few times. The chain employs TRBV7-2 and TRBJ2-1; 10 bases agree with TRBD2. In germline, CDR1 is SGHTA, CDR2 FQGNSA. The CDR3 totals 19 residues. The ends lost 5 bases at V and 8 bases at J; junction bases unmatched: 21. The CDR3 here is CASSHPTRRIAGGSDEQFF. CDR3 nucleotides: TGTGCCAGCAGCCACCCCACGCGGAGAATAGCGGGGGGTTCGGATGAGCAGTTCTTC.

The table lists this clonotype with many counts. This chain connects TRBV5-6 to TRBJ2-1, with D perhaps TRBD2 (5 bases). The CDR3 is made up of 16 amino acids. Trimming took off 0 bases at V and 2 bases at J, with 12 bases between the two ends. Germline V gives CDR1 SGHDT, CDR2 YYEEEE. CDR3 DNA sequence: TGTGCCAGCAGCTTGGAAGCCGGGAACCCCTACAATGAGCAGTTCTTC. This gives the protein CASSLEAGNPYNEQFF.

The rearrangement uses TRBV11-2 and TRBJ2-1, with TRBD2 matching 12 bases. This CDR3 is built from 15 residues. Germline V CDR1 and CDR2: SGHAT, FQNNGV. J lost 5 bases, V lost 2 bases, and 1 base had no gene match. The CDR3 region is CASSLLAGGHNEQFF. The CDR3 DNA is TGTGCCAGCAGCTTACTAGCGGGGGGGCACAATGAGCAGTTCTTC.

Here the CDR3 reads CSARDLVRSYEQYF. CDR3 sequence (DNA): TGCAGTGCTAGAGATCTAGTCAGATCCTACGAGCAGTACTTC. This chain links TRBV20-1 with TRBJ2-7; no firm D call. Trimming pared 0 bases from V and 1 base from J, leaving 10 bases between. From germline, CDR1 is DFQATT and CDR2 SNEGSKA (reference sequence). This CDR3 region has 14 residues.

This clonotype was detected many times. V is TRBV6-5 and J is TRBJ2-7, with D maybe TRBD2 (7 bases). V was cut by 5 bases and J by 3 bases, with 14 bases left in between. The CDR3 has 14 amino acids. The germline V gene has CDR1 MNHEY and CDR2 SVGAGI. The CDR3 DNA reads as TGTGCCAGCAGTCGAGAGGGGGGGGACTACGAGCAGTACTTC. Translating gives CASSREGGDYEQYF.

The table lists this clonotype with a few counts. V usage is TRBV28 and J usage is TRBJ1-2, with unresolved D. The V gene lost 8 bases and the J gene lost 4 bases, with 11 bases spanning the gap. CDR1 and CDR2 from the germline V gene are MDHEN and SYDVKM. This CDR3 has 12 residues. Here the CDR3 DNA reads TGTGCCAGCCTAACTGGTGGCTATGGCTACACCTTC. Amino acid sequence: CASLTGGYGYTF.

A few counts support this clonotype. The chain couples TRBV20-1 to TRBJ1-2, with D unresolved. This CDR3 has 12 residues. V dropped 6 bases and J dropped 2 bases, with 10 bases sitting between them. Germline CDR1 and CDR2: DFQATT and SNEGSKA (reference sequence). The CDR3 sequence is CSALSLNYGYTF. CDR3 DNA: TGCAGTGCCCTATCGTTAAACTATGGCTACACCTTC.

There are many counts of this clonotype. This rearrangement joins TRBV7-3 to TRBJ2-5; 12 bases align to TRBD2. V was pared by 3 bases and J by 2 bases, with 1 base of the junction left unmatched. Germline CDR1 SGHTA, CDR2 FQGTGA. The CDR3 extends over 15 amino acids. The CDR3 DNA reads TGTGCCAGCAGCTTCACTAGCGGGGGGCAAGAGACCCAGTACTTC. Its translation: CASSFTSGGQETQYF.

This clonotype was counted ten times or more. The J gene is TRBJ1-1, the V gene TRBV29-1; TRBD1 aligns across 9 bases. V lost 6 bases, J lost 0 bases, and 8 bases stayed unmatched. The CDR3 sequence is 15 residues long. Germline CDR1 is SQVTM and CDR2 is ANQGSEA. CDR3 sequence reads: CSVDLGQGMNTEAFF. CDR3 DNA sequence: TGCAGCGTCGATCTGGGACAGGGCATGAACACTGAAGCTTTCTTT.

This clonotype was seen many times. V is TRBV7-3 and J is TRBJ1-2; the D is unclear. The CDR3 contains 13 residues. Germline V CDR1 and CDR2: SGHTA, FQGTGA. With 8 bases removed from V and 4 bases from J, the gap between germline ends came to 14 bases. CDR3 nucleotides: TGTGCCAGCGCTAAAGATTCCAGCTATGGCTACACCTTC. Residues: CASAKDSSYGYTF.

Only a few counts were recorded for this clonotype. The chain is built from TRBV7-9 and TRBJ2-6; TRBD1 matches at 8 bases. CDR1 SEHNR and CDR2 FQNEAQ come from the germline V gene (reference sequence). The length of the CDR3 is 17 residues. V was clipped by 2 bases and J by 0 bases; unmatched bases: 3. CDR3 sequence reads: CASSLQGAFSGANVLTF. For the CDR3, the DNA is TGTGCCAGCAGCTTACAGGGGGCGTTCTCTGGGGCCAACGTCCTGACTTTC.

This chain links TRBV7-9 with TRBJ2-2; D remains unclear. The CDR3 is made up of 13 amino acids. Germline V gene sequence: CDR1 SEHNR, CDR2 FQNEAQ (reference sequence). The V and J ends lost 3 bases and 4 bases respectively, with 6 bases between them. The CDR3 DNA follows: TGTGCCAGCAGCTTCTCGGGCACCGGGGAGCTGTTTTTT. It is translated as CASSFSGTGELFF.

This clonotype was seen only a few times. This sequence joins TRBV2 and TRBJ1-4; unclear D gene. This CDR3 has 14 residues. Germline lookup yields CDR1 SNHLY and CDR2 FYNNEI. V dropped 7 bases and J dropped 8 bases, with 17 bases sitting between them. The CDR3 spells CASTARAPREKLFF. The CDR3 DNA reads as TGTGCCAGCACCGCCCGGGCCCCAAGGGAAAAACTGTTTTTT.

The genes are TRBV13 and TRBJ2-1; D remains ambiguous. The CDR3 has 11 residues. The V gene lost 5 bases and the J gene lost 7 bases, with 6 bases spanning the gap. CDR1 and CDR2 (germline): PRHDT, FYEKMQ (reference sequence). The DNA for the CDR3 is TGTGCCAGCAGCCGTCCTAATGAGCAGTTCTTC. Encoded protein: CASSRPNEQFF.

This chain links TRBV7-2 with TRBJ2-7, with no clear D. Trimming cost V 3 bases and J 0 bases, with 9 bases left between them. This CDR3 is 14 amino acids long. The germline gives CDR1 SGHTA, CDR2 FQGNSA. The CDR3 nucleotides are TGTGCCAGCAGCTTGACGGCCCTCTCCTACGAGCAGTACTTC. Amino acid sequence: CASSLTALSYEQYF.

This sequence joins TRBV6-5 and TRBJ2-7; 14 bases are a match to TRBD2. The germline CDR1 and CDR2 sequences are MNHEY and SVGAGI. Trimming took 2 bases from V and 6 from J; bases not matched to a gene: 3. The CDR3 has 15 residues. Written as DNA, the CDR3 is TGTGCCAGCAGTTACAGACTAGCGGGGGGGGTCGAGCAGTACTTC. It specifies CASSYRLAGGVEQYF.